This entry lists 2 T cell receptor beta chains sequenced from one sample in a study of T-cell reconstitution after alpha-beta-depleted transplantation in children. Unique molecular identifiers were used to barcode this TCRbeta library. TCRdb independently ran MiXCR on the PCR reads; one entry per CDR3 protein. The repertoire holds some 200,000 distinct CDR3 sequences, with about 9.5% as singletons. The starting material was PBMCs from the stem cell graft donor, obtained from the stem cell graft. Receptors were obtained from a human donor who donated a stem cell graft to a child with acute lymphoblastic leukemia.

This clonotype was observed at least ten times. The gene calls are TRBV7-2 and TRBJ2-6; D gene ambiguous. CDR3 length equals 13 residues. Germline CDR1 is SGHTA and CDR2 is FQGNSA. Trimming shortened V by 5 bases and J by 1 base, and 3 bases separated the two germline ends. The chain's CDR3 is CASSGSGANVLTF. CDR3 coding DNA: TGTGCCAGCAGCGGGTCTGGGGCCAACGTCCTGACTTTC.

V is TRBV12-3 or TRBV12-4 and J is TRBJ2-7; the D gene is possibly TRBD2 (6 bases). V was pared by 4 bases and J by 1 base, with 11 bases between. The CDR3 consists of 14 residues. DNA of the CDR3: TGTGCCAGCAGTTCCCCTCGGGGGTCCTACGAGCAGTACTTC. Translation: CASSSPRGSYEQYF.